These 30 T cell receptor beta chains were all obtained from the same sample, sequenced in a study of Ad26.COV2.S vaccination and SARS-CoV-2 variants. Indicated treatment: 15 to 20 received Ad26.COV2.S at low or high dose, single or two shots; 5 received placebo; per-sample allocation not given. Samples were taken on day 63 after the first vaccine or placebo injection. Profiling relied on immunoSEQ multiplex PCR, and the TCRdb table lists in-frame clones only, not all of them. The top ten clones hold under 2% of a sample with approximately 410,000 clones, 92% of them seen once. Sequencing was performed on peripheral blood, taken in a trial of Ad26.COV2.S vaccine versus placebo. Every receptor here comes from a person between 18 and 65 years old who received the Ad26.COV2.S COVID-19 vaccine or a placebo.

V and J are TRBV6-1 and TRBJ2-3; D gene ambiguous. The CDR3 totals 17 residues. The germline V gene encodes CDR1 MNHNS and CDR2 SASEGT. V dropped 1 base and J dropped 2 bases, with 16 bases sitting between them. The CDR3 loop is CASSEEGPYSYTDTQYF. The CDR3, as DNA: TGTGCCAGCAGTGAAGAAGGTCCATATAGCTACACAGATACGCAGTATTTT.

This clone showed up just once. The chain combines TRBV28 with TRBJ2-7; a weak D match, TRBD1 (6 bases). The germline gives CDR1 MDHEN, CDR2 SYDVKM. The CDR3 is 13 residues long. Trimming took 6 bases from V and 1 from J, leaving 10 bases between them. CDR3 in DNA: TGTGCCAGCAGAAGGGGGAGATCCTACGAGCAGTACTTC. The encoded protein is CASRRGRSYEQYF.

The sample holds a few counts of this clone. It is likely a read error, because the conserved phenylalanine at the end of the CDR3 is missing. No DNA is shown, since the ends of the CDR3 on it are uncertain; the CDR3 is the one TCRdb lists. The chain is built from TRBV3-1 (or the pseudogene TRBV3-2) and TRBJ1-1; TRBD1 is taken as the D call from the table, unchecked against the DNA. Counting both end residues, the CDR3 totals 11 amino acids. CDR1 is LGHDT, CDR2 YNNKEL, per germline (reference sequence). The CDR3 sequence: CASSPGQGRTS.

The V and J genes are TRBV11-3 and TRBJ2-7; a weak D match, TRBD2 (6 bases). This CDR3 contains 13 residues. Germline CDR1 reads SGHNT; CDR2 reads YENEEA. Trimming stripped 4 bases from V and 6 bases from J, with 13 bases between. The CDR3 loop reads CASSYLGRSEQYF. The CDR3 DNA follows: TGTGCCAGCAGCTACCTGGGGAGGAGCGAGCAGTACTTC.

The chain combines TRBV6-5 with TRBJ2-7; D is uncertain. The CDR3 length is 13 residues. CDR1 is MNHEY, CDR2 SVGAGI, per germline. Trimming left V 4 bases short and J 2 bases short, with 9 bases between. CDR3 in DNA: TGTGCCAGCAGTTCCGTATCCACCTACGAGCAGTACTTC. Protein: CASSSVSTYEQYF.

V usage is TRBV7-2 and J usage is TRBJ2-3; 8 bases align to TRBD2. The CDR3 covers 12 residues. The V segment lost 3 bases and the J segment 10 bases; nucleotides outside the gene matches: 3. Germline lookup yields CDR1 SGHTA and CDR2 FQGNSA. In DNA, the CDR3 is TGTGCCAGCAGCTTTCGCGGGGGGCCGCAGTATTTT. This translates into CASSFRGGPQYF.

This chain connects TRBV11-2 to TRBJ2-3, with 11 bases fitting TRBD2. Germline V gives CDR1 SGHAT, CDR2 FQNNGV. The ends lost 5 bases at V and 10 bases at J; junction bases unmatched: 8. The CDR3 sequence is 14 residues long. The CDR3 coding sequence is TGTGCCAGCAGCAATCCAAATAGCGGGGGGGCGCAGTATTTT. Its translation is CASSNPNSGGAQYF.

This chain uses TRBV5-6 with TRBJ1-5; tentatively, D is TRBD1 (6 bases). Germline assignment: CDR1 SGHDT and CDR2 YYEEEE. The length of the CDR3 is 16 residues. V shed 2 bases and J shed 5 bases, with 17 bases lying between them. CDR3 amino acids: CASSFGYRAGDQPQHF. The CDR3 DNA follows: TGTGCCAGCAGCTTCGGTTACAGGGCCGGGGATCAGCCCCAGCATTTT.

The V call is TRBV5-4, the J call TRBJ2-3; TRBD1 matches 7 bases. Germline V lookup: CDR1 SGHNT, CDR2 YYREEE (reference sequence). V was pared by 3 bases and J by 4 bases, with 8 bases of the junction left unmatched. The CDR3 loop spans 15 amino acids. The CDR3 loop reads CASSWDSINSDTQYF. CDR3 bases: TGTGCCAGCAGCTGGGACAGCATAAATTCAGATACGCAGTATTTT.

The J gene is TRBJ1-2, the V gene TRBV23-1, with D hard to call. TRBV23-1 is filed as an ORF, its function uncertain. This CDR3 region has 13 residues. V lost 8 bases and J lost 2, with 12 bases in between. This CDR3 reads CASGQRINYGYTF. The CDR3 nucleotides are TGCGCCAGCGGCCAAAGGATCAACTATGGCTACACCTTC.

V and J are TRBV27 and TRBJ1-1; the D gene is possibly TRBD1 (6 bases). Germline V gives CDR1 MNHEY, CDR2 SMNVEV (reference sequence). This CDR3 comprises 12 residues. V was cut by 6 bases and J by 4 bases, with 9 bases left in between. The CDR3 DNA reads TGTGCCAGCAGAACAGGGTTCACTGAAGCTTTCTTT. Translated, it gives CASRTGFTEAFF.

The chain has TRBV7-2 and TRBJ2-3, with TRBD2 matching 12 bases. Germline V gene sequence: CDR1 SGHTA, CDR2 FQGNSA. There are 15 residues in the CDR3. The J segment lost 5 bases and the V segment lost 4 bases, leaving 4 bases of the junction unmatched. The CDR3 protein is CASSSLAGGIDTQYF. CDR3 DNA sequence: TGTGCCAGCAGCTCCCTAGCGGGGGGGATAGATACGCAGTATTTT.

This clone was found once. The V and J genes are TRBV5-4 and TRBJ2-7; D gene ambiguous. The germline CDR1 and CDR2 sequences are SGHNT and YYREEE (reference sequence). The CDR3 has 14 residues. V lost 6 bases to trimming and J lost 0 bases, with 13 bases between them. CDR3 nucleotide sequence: TGTGCCAGCAAACCCCAGGAGAGCTCCTACGAGCAGTACTTC. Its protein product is CASKPQESSYEQYF.

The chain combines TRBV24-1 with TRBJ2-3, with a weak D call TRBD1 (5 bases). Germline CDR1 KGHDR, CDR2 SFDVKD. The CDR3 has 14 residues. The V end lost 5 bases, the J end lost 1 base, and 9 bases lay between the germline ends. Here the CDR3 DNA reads TGTGCCACCAGTGGACAGAGCCGCACAGATACGCAGTATTTT. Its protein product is CATSGQSRTDTQYF.

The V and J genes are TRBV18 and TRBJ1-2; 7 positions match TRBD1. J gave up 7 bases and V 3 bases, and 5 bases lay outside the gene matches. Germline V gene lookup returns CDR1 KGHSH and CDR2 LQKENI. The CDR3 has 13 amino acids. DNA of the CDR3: TGTGCCAGCTCACCTACAGGGGTGGCTGGCTACACCTTC. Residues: CASSPTGVAGYTF.

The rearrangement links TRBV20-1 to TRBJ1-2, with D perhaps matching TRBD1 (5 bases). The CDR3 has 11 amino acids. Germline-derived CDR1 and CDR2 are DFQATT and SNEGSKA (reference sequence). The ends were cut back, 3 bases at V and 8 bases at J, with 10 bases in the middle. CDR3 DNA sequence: TGCAGTGCTAGGGGGCGTCGAGGCTACACCTTC. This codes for CSARGRRGYTF.

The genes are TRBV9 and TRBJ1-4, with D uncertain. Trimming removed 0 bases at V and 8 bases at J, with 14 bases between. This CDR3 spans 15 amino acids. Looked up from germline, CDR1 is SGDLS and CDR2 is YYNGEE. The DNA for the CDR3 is TGTGCCAGCAGCGTAGCCGGCAGGAAGCAAGAAAAACTGTTTTTT. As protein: CASSVAGRKQEKLFF.

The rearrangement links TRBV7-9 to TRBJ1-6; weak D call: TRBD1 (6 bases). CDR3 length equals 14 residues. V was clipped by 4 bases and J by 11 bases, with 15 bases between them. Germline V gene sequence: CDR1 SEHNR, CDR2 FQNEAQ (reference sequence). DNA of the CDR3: TGTGCCAGCAGCTCAGCTCACAGGGCTGCACCCCTCCACTTT. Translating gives CASSSAHRAAPLHF.

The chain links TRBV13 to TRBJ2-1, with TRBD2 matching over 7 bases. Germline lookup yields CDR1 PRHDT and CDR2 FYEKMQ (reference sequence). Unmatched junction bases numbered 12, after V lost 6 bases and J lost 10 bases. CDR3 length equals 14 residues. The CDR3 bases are TGTGCCAGCAGTCTAGCGGTTAAGTTGGGCGAGCAGTTCTTC. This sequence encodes CASSLAVKLGEQFF.

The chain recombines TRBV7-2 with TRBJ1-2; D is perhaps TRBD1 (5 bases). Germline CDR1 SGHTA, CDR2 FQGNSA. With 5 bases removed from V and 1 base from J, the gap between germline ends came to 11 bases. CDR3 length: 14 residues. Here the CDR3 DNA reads TGTGCCAGCAGCCCGGGACGGTATAACTATGGCTACACCTTC. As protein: CASSPGRYNYGYTF.

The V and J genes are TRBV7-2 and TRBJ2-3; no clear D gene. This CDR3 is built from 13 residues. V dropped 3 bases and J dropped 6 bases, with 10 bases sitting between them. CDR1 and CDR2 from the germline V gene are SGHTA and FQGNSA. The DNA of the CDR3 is TGTGCCAGCAGCTTGGGTTTATCGGATACGCAGTATTTT. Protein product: CASSLGLSDTQYF.

The DNA of the CDR3 is TGTGCCAGCAGCAACGGGACAGTCACCTACGAGCAGTACTTC. The encoded protein is CASSNGTVTYEQYF. The rearrangement joins TRBV21-1 to TRBJ2-7; no DNA check was done on the table's D call, TRBD1. TRBV21-1 is described as a pseudogene. The CDR3 is 14 amino acids.

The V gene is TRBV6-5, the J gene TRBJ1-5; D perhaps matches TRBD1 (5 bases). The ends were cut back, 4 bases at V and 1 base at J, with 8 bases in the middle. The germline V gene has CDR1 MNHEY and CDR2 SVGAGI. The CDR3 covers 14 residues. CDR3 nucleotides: TGTGCCAGCAGTTCCCAGGGAAGCAATCAGCCCCAGCATTTT. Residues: CASSSQGSNQPQHF.

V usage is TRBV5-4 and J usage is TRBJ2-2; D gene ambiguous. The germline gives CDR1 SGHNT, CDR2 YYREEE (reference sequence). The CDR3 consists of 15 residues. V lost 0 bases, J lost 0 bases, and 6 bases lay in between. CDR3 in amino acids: CASSLGRTNTGELFF. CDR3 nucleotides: TGTGCCAGCAGCTTGGGCAGGACGAACACCGGGGAGCTGTTTTTT. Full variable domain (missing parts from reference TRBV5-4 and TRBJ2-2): ETGVTQSPTHLIKTRGQQVTLRCSSQSGHNTVSWYQQALGQGPQFIFQYYREEENGRGNFPPRFSGLQFPNYSSELNVNALELDDSALYLCASSLGRTNTGELFFGEGSRLTVL.

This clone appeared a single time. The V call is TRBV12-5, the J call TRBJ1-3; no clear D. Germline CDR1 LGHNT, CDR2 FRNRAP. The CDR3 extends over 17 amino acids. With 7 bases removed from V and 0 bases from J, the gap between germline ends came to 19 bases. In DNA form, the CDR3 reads TGTGCTAGTGCCCCTTACGCAGGCACAAGCTCTGGAAACACCATATATTTT. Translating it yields CASAPYAGTSSGNTIYF.

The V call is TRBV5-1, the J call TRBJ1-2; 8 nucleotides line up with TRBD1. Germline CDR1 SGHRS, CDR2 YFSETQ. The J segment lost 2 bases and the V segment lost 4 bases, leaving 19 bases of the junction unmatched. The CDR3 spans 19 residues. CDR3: CASSGTDREKWRGNYGYTF. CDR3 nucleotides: TGCGCCAGCAGCGGAACGGACAGGGAAAAGTGGCGGGGAAACTATGGCTACACCTTC.

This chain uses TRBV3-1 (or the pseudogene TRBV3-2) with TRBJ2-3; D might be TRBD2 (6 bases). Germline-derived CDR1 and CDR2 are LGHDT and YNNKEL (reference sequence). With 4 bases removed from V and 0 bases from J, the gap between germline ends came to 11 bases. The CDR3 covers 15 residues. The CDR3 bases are TGTGCCAGCAGCCCCACTAGCACTAGCACAGATACGCAGTATTTT. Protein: CASSPTSTSTDTQYF.

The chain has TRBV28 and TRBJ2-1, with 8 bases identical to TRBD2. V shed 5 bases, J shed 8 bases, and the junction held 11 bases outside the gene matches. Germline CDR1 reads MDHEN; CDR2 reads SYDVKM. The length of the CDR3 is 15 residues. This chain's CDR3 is CASSAPGLVIYEQFF. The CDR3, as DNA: TGTGCCAGCAGTGCCCCGGGACTAGTCATATATGAGCAGTTCTTC.

The CDR3 is CATRAVGLGDEQYF. CDR3 sequence (DNA): TGTGCCACCAGGGCCGTCGGGCTTGGGGACGAGCAGTACTTC. The chain employs TRBV21-1 and TRBJ2-7. TRBV21-1 is designated a pseudogene. There are 14 residues in the CDR3.

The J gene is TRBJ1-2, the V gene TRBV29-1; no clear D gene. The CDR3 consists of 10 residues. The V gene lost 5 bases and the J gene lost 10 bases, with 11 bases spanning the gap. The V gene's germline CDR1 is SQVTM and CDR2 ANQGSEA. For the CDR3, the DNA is TGCAGCGTTTCAACTCACGACTACACCTTC. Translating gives CSVSTHDYTF.